This TCR delta chain is from a study of gamma-delta chains in newborns, infants, children. Study-level information: Microbial exposure reportedly drives polyclonal innate γδ T cell expansion after birth.

TCRdb re-processed the reads using CATT. The table lists roughly 4,000 delta-chain clones, around 36% of them singletons. Germline CDR1 and CDR2: TVYSNPD and GDNSRS (reference sequence). The CDR3 runs to 15 residues. V was shortened by 3 bases and J by 5 bases, with 22 bases between the two germline ends. This clone occurred a few times. The gene calls are TRDV3 and TRDJ1, with D possibly TRDD3 on 5 matching bases. This TCR was sampled from a child who received the measles vaccine. Sequenced sample: blood. CDR3 nucleotides: TGTGCCTTCACGCATATATGGGGAACCTGGGATAAACTCATCTTT. Protein sequence: CAFTHIWGTWDKLIF.